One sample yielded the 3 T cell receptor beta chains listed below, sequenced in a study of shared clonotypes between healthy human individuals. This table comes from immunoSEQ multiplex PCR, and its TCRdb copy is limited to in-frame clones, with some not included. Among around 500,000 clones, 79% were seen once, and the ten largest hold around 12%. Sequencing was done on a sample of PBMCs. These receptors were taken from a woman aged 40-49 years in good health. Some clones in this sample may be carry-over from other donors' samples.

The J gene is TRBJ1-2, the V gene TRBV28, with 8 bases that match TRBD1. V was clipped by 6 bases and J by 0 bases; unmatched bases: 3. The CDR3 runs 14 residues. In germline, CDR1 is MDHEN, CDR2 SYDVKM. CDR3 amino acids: CASSQGAANYGYTF. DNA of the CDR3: TGTGCCAGCAGCCAGGGGGCCGCTAACTATGGCTACACCTTC.

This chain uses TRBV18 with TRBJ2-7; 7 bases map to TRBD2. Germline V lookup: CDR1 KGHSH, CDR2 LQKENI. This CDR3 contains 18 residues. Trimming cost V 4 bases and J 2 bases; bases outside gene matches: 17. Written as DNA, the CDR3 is TGTGCCAGCTCACAGGGGACTACACAGCTGATAAGGACCTACGAGCAGTACTTC. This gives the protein CASSQGTTQLIRTYEQYF.

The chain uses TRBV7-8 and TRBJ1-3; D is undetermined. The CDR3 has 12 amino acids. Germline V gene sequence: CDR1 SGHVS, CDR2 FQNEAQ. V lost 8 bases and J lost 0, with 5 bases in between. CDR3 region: CASGSSGNTIYF. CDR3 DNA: TGTGCCAGCGGGAGCTCTGGAAACACCATATATTTT.